A single sample is the source of the 15 T cell receptor beta chains below, sequenced in a study of cytomegalovirus exposure and HLA in healthy donors. Use of 60 Vbeta and 13 Jbeta primers characterized the PCR. Only in-frame clones appear in the TCRdb table, and some are missing; sequencing was by immunoSEQ multiplex PCR. The table has about 170,000 clones, roughly 80% seen once. Sequenced material: PBMCs. These receptors all come from a woman under 30 in good health and CMV-seronegative.

This chain links TRBV4-3 with TRBJ2-7; TRBD2 matches at 13 bases. Germline V CDR1 and CDR2: LGHNA, YSLEER. The trim removed 1 base at V and 4 bases at J, leaving 10 bases unmatched. CDR3 length equals 18 residues. The CDR3 nucleotides are TGCGCCAGCAGCCAAGCGCTTTATGGACTAGCGGGAGATTACGAGCAGTACTTC. Protein: CASSQALYGLAGDYEQYF.

The rearrangement joins TRBV7-9 to TRBJ2-7, with 7 bases matching TRBD1. The length of the CDR3 is 13 residues. The ends lost 1 base at V and 4 bases at J; junction bases unmatched: 1. Germline-derived CDR1 and CDR2 are SEHNR and FQNEAQ (reference sequence). In DNA form, the CDR3 reads TGTGCCAGCAGCTTAGACAGGGGATACGAGCAGTACTTC. Its translation: CASSLDRGYEQYF.

The rearrangement links TRBV15 to TRBJ2-7; possible D gene TRBD1, 7 bases. CDR3 length: 16 amino acids. Germline values: CDR1 LNHNV, CDR2 YYDKDF (reference sequence). V was shortened by 5 bases and J by 3 bases, with 20 bases between the two germline ends. CDR3 sequence (DNA): TGTGCCACCAGCTCGCAGGGGGGTCGGGAGTTCTACGAGCAGTACTTC. Protein product: CATSSQGGREFYEQYF. The whole variable domain, remainder taken from reference TRBV15 and TRBJ2-7, is DAMVIQNPRYQVTQFGKPVTLSCSQTLNHNVMYWYQQKSSQAPKLLFHYYDKDFNNEADTPDNFQSRRPNTSFCFLDIRSPGLGDTAMYLCATSSQGGREFYEQYFGPGTRLTVT.

V is TRBV15 and J is TRBJ2-1; D perhaps matches TRBD1 (5 bases). Germline CDR1 and CDR2: LNHNV and YYDKDF (reference sequence). The CDR3 totals 16 residues. V was shortened by 5 bases and J by 0 bases, with 14 bases between the two germline ends. The CDR3 is CATSRYGDSSYNEQFF. CDR3 sequence (DNA): TGTGCCACCAGCCGATATGGAGACAGCTCCTACAATGAGCAGTTCTTC.

V and J are TRBV9 and TRBJ2-7; the match to TRBD2 covers 8 bases. V shed 0 bases, J shed 2 bases, and the junction held 1 base outside the gene matches. Germline lookup yields CDR1 SGDLS and CDR2 YYNGEE. The CDR3 is made up of 14 amino acids. CDR3 sequence (DNA): TGTGCCAGCAGCGTAGGGGGACTAGCCTACGAGCAGTACTTC. It encodes CASSVGGLAYEQYF.

As to this clone: This same CDR3 is encoded by further DNA sequences in the sample. The V and J genes are TRBV19 and TRBJ2-5, with 7 nucleotides matching TRBD2. With 5 bases clipped from V and 1 base from J, the junction kept 4 bases outside the gene matches. The CDR3 totals 14 residues. Germline CDR1 LNHDA, CDR2 SQIVND (reference sequence). In DNA form, the CDR3 reads TGTGCCAGTAGTCCCACGGGGGGCCAAGAGACCCAGTACTTC. As protein: CASSPTGGQETQYF.

The CDR3 nucleotides read TGTGCCAGCAGTGTCTCCGGTAGCACTGAAGCTTTCTTT. It translates to CASSVSGSTEAFF. This rearrangement joins TRBV25-1 to TRBJ1-1; D remains ambiguous. Germline V gene sequence: CDR1 MGHDK, CDR2 SYGVNS. The CDR3 is 13 residues long. V lost 4 bases to trimming and J lost 4 bases, with 10 bases between them.

The genes are TRBV28 and TRBJ2-7, with 10 bases lining up with TRBD1. The V gene end was trimmed by 6 bases and the J gene end by 9 bases; junction bases not matched to a gene: 17. The CDR3 has 16 amino acids. Germline V gene lookup returns CDR1 MDHEN and CDR2 SYDVKM. CDR3 in DNA: TGTGCCAGCAGCTCCACAGCCGTGACAGGGGGCGATCCGCAGTACTTC. It codes for CASSSTAVTGGDPQYF. Full variable domain (missing parts from reference TRBV28 and TRBJ2-7): DVKVTQSSRYLVKRTGEKVFLECVQDMDHENMFWYRQDPGLGLRLIYFSYDVKMKEKGDIPEGYSVSREKKERFSLILESASTNQTSMYLCASSSTAVTGGDPQYFGPGTRLTVT.

The chain carries TRBV28 and TRBJ2-1, with D tentatively TRBD2 (5 bases). Germline V gene sequence: CDR1 MDHEN, CDR2 SYDVKM. This CDR3 comprises 12 residues. The V and J ends lost 5 bases and 13 bases respectively, with 15 bases between them. The CDR3 reads CASSAQRPRQFF. CDR3 nucleotide sequence: TGTGCCAGCAGTGCTCAGCGGCCCAGACAGTTCTTC.

The V and J genes are TRBV27 and TRBJ1-3; the match to TRBD1 covers 9 bases. Trimming cost V 6 bases and J 5 bases; bases outside gene matches: 5. Per the germline V gene, CDR1 is MNHEY and CDR2 is SMNVEV (reference sequence). CDR3 size: 14 residues. The DNA of the CDR3 is TGTGCCAGCAGGGGGACAGGGAGGCGAAACACCATATATTTT. Protein: CASRGTGRRNTIYF.

The rearrangement uses TRBV19 and TRBJ1-2, with 12 nucleotides matching TRBD1. CDR3 length: 15 residues. V lost 3 bases, J lost 7 bases, and 6 bases stayed unmatched. Looked up from germline, CDR1 is LNHDA and CDR2 is SQIVND (reference sequence). The CDR3 here is CASSIPGQGAFGYTF. The DNA of the CDR3 is TGTGCCAGTAGTATTCCGGGACAGGGGGCCTTTGGCTACACCTTC.

The chain combines TRBV5-6 with TRBJ1-4; 9 bases align to TRBD1. With V trimmed by 0 bases and J by 7 bases, 4 bases remained unmatched. In germline, CDR1 is SGHDT, CDR2 YYEEEE. The CDR3 consists of 15 residues. CDR3: CASSLVRTGVEKLFF. DNA for the CDR3: TGTGCCAGCAGCTTGGTGAGGACAGGGGTTGAAAAACTGTTTTTT.

This clone was detected only a few times. This CDR3 reads CASSWDRSGRYQETQYF. CDR3 sequence (DNA): TGCGCCAGCAGCTGGGACCGTAGCGGGAGATACCAAGAGACCCAGTACTTC. V gene TRBV5-1 combines with J gene TRBJ2-5, with TRBD2 matching 9 bases. Trimming cost V 3 bases and J 0 bases; bases outside gene matches: 9. The CDR3 has 17 amino acids. Per germline, CDR1 SGHRS and CDR2 YFSETQ. The variable domain in full, with the rest retrieved from reference TRBV5-1 and TRBJ2-5, is KAGVTQTPRYLIKTRGQQVTLSCSPISGHRSVSWYQQTPGQGLQFLFEYFSETQRNKGNFPGRFSGRQFSNSRSEMNVSTLELGDSALYLCASSWDRSGRYQETQYFGPGTRLLVL.

The chain uses TRBV7-9 and TRBJ2-1; 9 bases agree with TRBD2. CDR1 and CDR2 (germline): SEHNR, FQNEAQ (reference sequence). The CDR3 is made up of 18 amino acids. J was trimmed by 1 base and V by 4 bases; bases with no gene match: 11. The CDR3 protein is CASSSKGLAGLSYNEQFF. For the CDR3, the DNA is TGTGCCAGCAGCTCCAAGGGCCTAGCGGGGCTGTCCTACAATGAGCAGTTCTTC. Combining the CDR3 with reference TRBV7-9 and TRBJ2-1 gives the whole variable domain DTGVSQNPRHKITKRGQNVTFRCDPISEHNRLYWYRQTLGQGPEFLTYFQNEAQLEKSRLLSDRFSAERPKGSFSTLEIQRTEQGDSAMYLCASSSKGLAGLSYNEQFFGPGTRLTVL.

The rearrangement joins TRBV13 to TRBJ2-3, with no clear D. Germline lookup yields CDR1 PRHDT and CDR2 FYEKMQ (reference sequence). V dropped 5 bases and J dropped 1 base, with 16 bases sitting between them. This CDR3 comprises 16 residues. The CDR3 DNA sequence: TGTGCCAGCAGCAGCCTAGGTGGCAGTGGCACAGATACGCAGTATTTT. It encodes CASSSLGGSGTDTQYF.